This T cell receptor (beta chain) is from a study of T cells in Graves' hyperthyroidism and ophthalmopathy. V shed 3 bases and J shed 4 bases, with 12 bases lying between them. CDR1 and CDR2 from the germline V gene are KGHDR and SFDVKD. CDR3 length: 16 residues. This clonotype was counted once. What it binds is unknown. Study observations and caveats: Appearing also in blood were most of the thyroid clonotypes expanded above 0.001.

Amplification targeted TCR beta CDR3 regions from RNA transcripts. First-round RT-PCR with HTBI primers amplified the TCR CDR3 region. TCRdb re-derived calls from the multiplex PCR reads in MiXCR, one entry per CDR3 protein. The sample yields some 800,000 distinct CDR3 sequences, roughly 37% seen once. Graves' hyperthyroidism showing no ophthalmopathy progression within 18 months was considered stable. Source material for PBMCs was around 10 ml fresh peripheral blood. V gene TRBV24-1 combines with J gene TRBJ2-6; weak D call: TRBD1 (5 bases). The TCR comes from a young man with Graves' hyperthyroidism. Sequences were obtained from blood. The CDR3 DNA reads as TGTGCCACCAGTGATACAGGCTCCCCCGGGGCCAACGTCCTGACTTTC. The encoded protein is CATSDTGSPGANVLTF.